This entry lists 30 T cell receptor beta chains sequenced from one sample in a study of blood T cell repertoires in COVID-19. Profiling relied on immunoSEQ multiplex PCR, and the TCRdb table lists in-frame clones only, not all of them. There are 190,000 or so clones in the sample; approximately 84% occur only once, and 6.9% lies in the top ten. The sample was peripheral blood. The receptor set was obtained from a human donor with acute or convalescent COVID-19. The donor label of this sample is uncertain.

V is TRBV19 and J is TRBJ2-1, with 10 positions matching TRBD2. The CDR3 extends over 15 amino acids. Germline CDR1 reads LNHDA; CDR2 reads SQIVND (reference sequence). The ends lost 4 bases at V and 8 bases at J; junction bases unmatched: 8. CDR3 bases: TGTGCCAGTAGTACCGGGACTAGCGTGATCGATGAGCAGTTCTTC. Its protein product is CASSTGTSVIDEQFF.

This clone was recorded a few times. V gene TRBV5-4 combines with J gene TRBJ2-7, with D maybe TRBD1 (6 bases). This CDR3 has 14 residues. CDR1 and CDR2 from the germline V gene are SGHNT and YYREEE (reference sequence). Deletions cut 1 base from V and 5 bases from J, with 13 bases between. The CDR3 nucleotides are TGTGCCAGCAGCTTGAGCCAGGGGCCGGACGAGCAGTACTTC. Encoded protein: CASSLSQGPDEQYF. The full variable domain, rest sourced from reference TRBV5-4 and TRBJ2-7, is ETGVTQSPTHLIKTRGQQVTLRCSSQSGHNTVSWYQQALGQGPQFIFQYYREEENGRGNFPPRFSGLQFPNYSSELNVNALELDDSALYLCASSLSQGPDEQYFGPGTRLTVT.

The CDR3 DNA reads TGTGCCAGCAGCGAAGGGGAAGTCTCTGGAAACACCATATATTTT. Encoded protein: CASSEGEVSGNTIYF. The rearrangement uses TRBV7-9 and TRBJ1-3; D possibly corresponds to TRBD1 (5 bases). The CDR3 runs to 15 residues. Trimming stripped 5 bases from V and 0 bases from J, with 11 bases between. The V gene's germline CDR1 is SEHNR and CDR2 FQNEAQ (reference sequence).

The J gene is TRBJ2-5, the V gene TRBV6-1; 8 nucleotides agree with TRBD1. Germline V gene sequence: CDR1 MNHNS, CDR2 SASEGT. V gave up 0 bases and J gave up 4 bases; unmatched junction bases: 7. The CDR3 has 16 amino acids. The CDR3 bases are TGTGCCAGCAGTGAAGCTCCGGGACAGGTCACAGAGACCCAGTACTTC. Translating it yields CASSEAPGQVTETQYF.

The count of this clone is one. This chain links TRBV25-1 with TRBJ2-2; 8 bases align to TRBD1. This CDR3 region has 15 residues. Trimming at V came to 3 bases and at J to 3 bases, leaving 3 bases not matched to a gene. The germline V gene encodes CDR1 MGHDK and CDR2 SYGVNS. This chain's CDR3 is CASSEDRAHTGELFF. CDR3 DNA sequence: TGTGCCAGCAGTGAGGACAGGGCGCACACCGGGGAGCTGTTTTTT.

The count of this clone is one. The CDR3 DNA follows: TGTGCCAGCAGGTTTGCAGGGGGAACTGAAGCTTTCTTT. As protein: CASRFAGGTEAFF. V usage is TRBV2 and J usage is TRBJ1-1, with 7 bases that match TRBD1. The CDR3 is 13 amino acids. Trimming took 6 bases from V and 5 from J; bases not matched to a gene: 6. Germline V gene data show CDR1 as SNHLY and CDR2 as FYNNEI.

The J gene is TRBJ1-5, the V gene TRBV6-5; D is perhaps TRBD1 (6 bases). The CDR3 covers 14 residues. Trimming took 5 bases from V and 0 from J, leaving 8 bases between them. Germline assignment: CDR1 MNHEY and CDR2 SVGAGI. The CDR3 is CASSRTDSNQPQHF. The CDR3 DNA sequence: TGTGCCAGCAGTCGGACAGATAGCAATCAGCCCCAGCATTTT.

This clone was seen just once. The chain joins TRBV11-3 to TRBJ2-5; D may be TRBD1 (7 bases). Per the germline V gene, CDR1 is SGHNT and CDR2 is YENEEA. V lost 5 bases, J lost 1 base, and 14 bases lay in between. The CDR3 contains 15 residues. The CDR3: CASSVGGGSQETQYF. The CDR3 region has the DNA TGTGCCAGCAGCGTCGGAGGGGGCTCCCAAGAGACCCAGTACTTC.

The CDR3 region is CAWSVGGGPYEQYF. The CDR3, as DNA: TGTGCCTGGAGTGTCGGGGGGGGACCCTACGAGCAGTACTTC. V and J are TRBV30 and TRBJ2-7; TRBD2 matches at 8 bases. After removal of 0 bases from V and 2 bases from J, the junction contained 3 bases not matched to a gene. The CDR3 extends over 14 amino acids. Germline CDR1 is GTSNPN and CDR2 is SVGIG (reference sequence).

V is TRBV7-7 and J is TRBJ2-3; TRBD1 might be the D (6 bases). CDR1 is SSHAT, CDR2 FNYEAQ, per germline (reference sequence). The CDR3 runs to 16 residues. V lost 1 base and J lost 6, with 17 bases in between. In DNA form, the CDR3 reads TGTGCCAGCAGCTTAGAACAGGGCCTACCACCTGATACGCAGTATTTT. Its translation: CASSLEQGLPPDTQYF.

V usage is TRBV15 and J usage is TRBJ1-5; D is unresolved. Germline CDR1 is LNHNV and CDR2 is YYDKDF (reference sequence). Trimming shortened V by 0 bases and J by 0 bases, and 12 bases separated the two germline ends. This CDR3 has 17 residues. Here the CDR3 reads CATSRDPPENSNQPQHF. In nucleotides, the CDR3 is TGTGCCACCAGCAGAGATCCGCCTGAGAATAGCAATCAGCCCCAGCATTTT. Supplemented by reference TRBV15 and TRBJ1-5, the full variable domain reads DAMVIQNPRYQVTQFGKPVTLSCSQTLNHNVMYWYQQKSSQAPKLLFHYYDKDFNNEADTPDNFQSRRPNTSFCFLDIRSPGLGDTAMYLCATSRDPPENSNQPQHFGDGTRLSIL.

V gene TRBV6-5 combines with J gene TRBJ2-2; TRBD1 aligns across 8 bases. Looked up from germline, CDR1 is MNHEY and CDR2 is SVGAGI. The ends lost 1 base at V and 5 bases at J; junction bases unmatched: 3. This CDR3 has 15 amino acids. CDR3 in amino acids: CASSYWTGRTGELFF. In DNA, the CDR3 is TGTGCCAGCAGTTACTGGACAGGGAGAACCGGGGAGCTGTTTTTT.

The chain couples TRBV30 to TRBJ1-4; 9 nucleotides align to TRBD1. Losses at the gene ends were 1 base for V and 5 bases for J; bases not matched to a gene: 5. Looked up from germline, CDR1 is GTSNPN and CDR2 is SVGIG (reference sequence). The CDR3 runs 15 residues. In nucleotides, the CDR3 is TGTGCCTGGAGTGAAACAGGGGGCGCAAATGAAAAACTGTTTTTT. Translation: CAWSETGGANEKLFF.

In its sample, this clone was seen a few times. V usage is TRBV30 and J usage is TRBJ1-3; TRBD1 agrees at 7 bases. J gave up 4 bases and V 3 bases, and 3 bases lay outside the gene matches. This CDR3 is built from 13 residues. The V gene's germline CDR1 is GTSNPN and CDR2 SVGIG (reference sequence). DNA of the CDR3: TGTGCCTGGAGCGCGGGACAGGGAAACACCATATATTTT. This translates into CAWSAGQGNTIYF.

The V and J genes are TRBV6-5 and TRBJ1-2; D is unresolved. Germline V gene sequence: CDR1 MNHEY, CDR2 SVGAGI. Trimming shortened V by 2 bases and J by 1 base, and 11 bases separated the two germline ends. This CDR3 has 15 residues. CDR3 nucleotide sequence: TGTGCCAGCAGTTACGGTCAGGCCTATAACTATGGCTACACCTTC. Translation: CASSYGQAYNYGYTF.

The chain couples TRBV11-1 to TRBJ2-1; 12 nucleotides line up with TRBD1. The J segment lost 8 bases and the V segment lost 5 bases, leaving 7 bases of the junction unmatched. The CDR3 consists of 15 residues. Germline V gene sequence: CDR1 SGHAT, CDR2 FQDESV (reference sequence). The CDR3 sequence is CASSLGDRGRYEQFF. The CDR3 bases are TGTGCCAGCAGCCTTGGGGACAGGGGGCGTTATGAGCAGTTCTTC.

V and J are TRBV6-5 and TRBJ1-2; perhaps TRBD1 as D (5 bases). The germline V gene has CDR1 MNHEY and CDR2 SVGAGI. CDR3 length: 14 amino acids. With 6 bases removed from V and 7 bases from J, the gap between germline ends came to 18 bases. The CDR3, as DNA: TGTGCCAGCAGCTCAGGGTCAGAAGCAAGTGGCTACACCTTC. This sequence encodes CASSSGSEASGYTF.

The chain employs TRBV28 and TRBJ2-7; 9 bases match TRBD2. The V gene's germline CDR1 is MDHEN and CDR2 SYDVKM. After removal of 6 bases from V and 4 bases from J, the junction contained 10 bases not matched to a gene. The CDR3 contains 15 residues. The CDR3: CASRGPGREGYEQYF. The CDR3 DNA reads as TGTGCCAGCAGGGGACCTGGGCGGGAGGGTTACGAGCAGTACTTC. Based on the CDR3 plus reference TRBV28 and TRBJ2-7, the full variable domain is DVKVTQSSRYLVKRTGEKVFLECVQDMDHENMFWYRQDPGLGLRLIYFSYDVKMKEKGDIPEGYSVSREKKERFSLILESASTNQTSMYLCASRGPGREGYEQYFGPGTRLTVT.

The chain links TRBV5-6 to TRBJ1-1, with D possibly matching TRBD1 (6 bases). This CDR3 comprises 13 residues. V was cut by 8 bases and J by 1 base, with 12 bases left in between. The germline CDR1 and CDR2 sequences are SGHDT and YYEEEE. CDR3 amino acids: CASIQGRNTEAFF. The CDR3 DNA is TGTGCCAGTATACAGGGCCGGAACACTGAAGCTTTCTTT.

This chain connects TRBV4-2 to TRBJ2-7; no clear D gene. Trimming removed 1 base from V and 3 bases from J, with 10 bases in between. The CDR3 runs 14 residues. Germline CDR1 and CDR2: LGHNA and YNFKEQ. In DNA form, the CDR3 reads TGTGCCAGCAGCCAAGCCCAATCTAACTACGAGCAGTACTTC. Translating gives CASSQAQSNYEQYF.

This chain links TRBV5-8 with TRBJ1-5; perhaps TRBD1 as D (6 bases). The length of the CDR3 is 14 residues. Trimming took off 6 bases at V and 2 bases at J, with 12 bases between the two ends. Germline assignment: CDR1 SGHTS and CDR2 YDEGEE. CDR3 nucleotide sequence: TGTGCCAGCATCCAACAGGGCCGCAATCAGCCCCAGCATTTT. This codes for CASIQQGRNQPQHF.

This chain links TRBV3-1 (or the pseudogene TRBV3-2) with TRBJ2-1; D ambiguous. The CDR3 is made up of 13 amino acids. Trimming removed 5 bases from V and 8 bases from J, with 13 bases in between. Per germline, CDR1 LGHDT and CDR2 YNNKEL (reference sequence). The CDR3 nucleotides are TGTGCCAGCAGCTCCCCCGTAGCCCATGAGCAGTTCTTC. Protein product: CASSSPVAHEQFF.

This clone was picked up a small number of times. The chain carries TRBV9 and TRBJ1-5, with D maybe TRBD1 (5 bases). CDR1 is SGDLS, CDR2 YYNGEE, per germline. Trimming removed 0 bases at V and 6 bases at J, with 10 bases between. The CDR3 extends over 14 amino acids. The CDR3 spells CASSVGRRGQPQHF. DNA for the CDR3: TGTGCCAGCAGCGTAGGGAGGAGGGGTCAGCCCCAGCATTTT.

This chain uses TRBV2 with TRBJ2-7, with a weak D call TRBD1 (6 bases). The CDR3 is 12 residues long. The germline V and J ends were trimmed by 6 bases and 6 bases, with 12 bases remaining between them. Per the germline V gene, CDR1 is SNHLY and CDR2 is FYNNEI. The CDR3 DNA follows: TGTGCCAGCAGGAACCAGGGGATCGAGCAGTACTTC. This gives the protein CASRNQGIEQYF.

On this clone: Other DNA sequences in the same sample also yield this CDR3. CDR3 sequence (DNA): TGTGCCAGCAGCCGGGACAGTCTAAATCAGCCCCAGCATTTT. Translation: CASSRDSLNQPQHF. The chain has TRBV28 and TRBJ1-5; TRBD1 matches 7 bases. This CDR3 is 14 amino acids long. With 6 bases clipped from V and 4 bases from J, the junction kept 6 bases outside the gene matches. The germline gives CDR1 MDHEN, CDR2 SYDVKM. Full variable domain (remainder filled in from reference TRBV28 and TRBJ1-5): DVKVTQSSRYLVKRTGEKVFLECVQDMDHENMFWYRQDPGLGLRLIYFSYDVKMKEKGDIPEGYSVSREKKERFSLILESASTNQTSMYLCASSRDSLNQPQHFGDGTRLSIL.

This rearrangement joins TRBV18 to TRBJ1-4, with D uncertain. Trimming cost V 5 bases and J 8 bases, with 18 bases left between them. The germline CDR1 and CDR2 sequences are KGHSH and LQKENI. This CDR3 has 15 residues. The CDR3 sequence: CASSASGLGGEKLFF. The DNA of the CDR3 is TGTGCCAGCTCAGCCTCCGGACTGGGTGGGGAAAAACTGTTTTTT.

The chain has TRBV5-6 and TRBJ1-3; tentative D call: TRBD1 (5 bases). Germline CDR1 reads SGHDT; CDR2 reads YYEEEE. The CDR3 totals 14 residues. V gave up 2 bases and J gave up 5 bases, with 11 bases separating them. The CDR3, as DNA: TGTGCCAGCAGCTTTTCCACAGGCCGAAACACCATATATTTT. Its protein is CASSFSTGRNTIYF.

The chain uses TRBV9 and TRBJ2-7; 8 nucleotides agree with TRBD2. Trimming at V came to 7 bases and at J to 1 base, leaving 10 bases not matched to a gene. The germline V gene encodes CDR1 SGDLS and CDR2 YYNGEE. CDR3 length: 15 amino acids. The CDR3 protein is CASGLGPSGSYEQYF. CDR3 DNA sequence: TGTGCCAGCGGTCTTGGCCCTAGCGGGTCCTACGAGCAGTACTTC. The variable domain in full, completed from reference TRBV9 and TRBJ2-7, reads DSGVTQTPKHLITATGQRVTLRCSPRSGDLSVYWYQQSLDQGLQFLIQYYNGEERAKGNILERFSAQQFPDLHSELNLSSLELGDSALYFCASGLGPSGSYEQYFGPGTRLTVT.

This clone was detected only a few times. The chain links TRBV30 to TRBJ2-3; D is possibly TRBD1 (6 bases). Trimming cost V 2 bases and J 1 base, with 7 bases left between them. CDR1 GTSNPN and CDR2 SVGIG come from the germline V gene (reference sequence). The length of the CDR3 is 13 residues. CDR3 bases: TGTGCCTGGAGTAGGACAGGCACAGATACGCAGTATTTT. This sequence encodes CAWSRTGTDTQYF.

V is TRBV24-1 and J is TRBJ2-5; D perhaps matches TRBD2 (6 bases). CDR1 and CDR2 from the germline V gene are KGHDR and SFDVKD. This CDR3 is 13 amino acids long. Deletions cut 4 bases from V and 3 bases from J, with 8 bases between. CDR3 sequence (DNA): TGTGCCACCAGTGACGGCGGGAAAGAGACCCAGTACTTC. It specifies CATSDGGKETQYF.